This T cell receptor (beta chain) originates from a study of tumor and adjacent non-tumor tissue in lung cancer. Study-wide background: Patients were aged about 30 to 80, 9 to 10 men and about five women, stage I to III. Points from the study as a whole: Tumor tissue had significantly higher TCR diversity than normal lung.

This sample's RNA came from whole unsorted tissue. Three rounds of nested PCR, following a modified ARM-PCR protocol, produced the TCRbeta library. From the multiplex PCR reads, TCRdb called clonotypes with MiXCR, one entry per CDR3 protein. The repertoire holds roughly 140,000 distinct CDR3 sequences, with approximately 66% as singletons. In germline, CDR1 is DFQATT, CDR2 SNEGSKA (reference sequence). This CDR3 comprises 14 residues. This clonotype was seen just once. The antigen remains unidentified. One end of the junction varies from germline; a read error may be responsible. The sample comprised lung tumor tissue. The chain employs TRBV20-1 and TRBJ1-1; 7 positions agree with TRBD1. This sequence was found in a man between 60 and 75 years old with small cell lung cancer. CDR3 sequence reads: CTARPRTGATEAFF. In DNA form, the CDR3 reads TGCACTGCTAGACCCCGAACAGGGGCCACTGAAGCTTTCTTT.